Listed here are 13 T cell receptor beta chains from one sample, sequenced in a study of T cell changes during pregnancy in multiple sclerosis. Generated by immunoSEQ multiplex PCR, the TCRdb table keeps only in-frame clones and is missing some. The top ten hold more than 5.5% of the sample, which has fewer than 45,000 clones, approximately 90% seen once. Sequencing was performed on CD8+ T cells from peripheral blood mononuclear cells, taken in the third trimester of pregnancy. These TCRs come from a female donor with multiple sclerosis, enrolled in a pregnancy study.

The chain couples TRBV10-3 to TRBJ2-5, with D perhaps matching TRBD2 (6 bases). The CDR3 loop spans 14 amino acids. V was shortened by 1 base and J by 5 bases, with 11 bases between the two germline ends. The germline V gene encodes CDR1 ENHRY and CDR2 SYGVKD. The CDR3 spells CAISEFRAGETQYF. CDR3 DNA: TGTGCCATCAGTGAGTTTAGGGCGGGGGAGACCCAGTACTTC.

The J gene is TRBJ1-2, the V gene TRBV1; the table names TRBD1, a call not compared with the DNA. TRBV1 is described as a pseudogene. The CDR3 loop spans 14 amino acids. The CDR3: CTSSQDCRGAGYTF. Written as DNA, the CDR3 is TGCACCAGCAGCCAAGATTGCAGGGGCGCGGGCTACACCTTC.

This clone has a handful of counts. The chain links TRBV6-4 to TRBJ2-3; TRBD2 aligns across 10 bases. Trimming took 4 bases from V and 0 from J; bases not matched to a gene: 1. Per the germline V gene, CDR1 is MRHNA and CDR2 is SNTAGT. This CDR3 is built from 15 residues. CDR3 coding DNA: TGTGCCAGCAGTGGACTAGCGGGCAGCACAGATACGCAGTATTTT. Its protein product is CASSGLAGSTDTQYF.

The chain is built from TRBV27 and TRBJ1-2; 7 bases fit TRBD1. V shed 3 bases, J shed 5 bases, and the junction held 9 bases outside the gene matches. The CDR3 loop spans 15 amino acids. Looked up from germline, CDR1 is MNHEY and CDR2 is SMNVEV (reference sequence). The CDR3 DNA sequence: TGTGCCAGCAGTTTCTCCGAGACAGGGAGGTATGGCTACACCTTC. Amino acid sequence: CASSFSETGRYGYTF.

This chain links TRBV4-3 with TRBJ1-2; D ambiguous. The CDR3 consists of 14 residues. CDR1 is LGHNA, CDR2 YSLEER, per germline. Trimming shortened V by 5 bases and J by 2 bases, and 12 bases separated the two germline ends. CDR3 DNA: TGCGCCAGCAGCTCTAGTGGGAGAAACTATGGCTACACCTTC. It codes for CASSSSGRNYGYTF.

This sequence joins TRBV4-2 and TRBJ1-1; unclear D gene. The length of the CDR3 is 13 residues. With 5 bases removed from V and 6 bases from J, the gap between germline ends came to 13 bases. The germline CDR1 and CDR2 sequences are LGHNA and YNFKEQ. The CDR3 sequence is CASSKLEGPEAFF. The CDR3 DNA is TGTGCCAGCAGCAAATTAGAGGGCCCTGAAGCTTTCTTT.

The chain combines TRBV6-1 with TRBJ2-6, with D possibly being TRBD1 (6 bases). The CDR3 loop spans 16 amino acids. CDR1 and CDR2 from the germline V gene are MNHNS and SASEGT. V was cut by 4 bases and J by 4 bases, with 14 bases left in between. In DNA, the CDR3 is TGTGCCAGCAGTGTCCAACAGGGAGACGGGGCCAACGTCCTGACTTTC. This sequence encodes CASSVQQGDGANVLTF.

V is TRBV9 and J is TRBJ1-6; 7 positions agree with TRBD1. This CDR3 region has 16 residues. The germline V gene encodes CDR1 SGDLS and CDR2 YYNGEE. V lost 4 bases and J lost 7; bases outside the gene matches: 11. In DNA, the CDR3 is TGTGCCAGCAGCTCCAGTCTGGACAGGAACAATTCACCCCTCCACTTT. Its protein is CASSSSLDRNNSPLHF. Complete variable domain (other parts from reference TRBV9 and TRBJ1-6): DSGVTQTPKHLITATGQRVTLRCSPRSGDLSVYWYQQSLDQGLQFLIQYYNGEERAKGNILERFSAQQFPDLHSELNLSSLELGDSALYFCASSSSLDRNNSPLHFGNGTRLTVT.

Comment on this clone: At one of its ends the junction is not consistent with the germline gene, which may arise from a read error. This chain uses TRBV7-7 with TRBJ1-1; D gene unclear. Germline V CDR1 and CDR2: SSHAT, FNYEAQ (reference sequence). The CDR3 loop spans 17 amino acids. CDR3 loop: CASSLRYPRPCNTEAFF. The CDR3 DNA sequence: TGTGCTAGCAGCTTAAGATACCCCAGGCCCTGTAACACTGAAGCTTTCTTT.

The chain combines TRBV18 with TRBJ2-2, with TRBD2 identical over 12 bases. The CDR3 runs 17 residues. Germline CDR1 is KGHSH and CDR2 is LQKENI. The trim removed 3 bases at V and 1 base at J, leaving 3 bases unmatched. CDR3 in DNA: TGTGCCAGCTCACCGTGGACTAGCGGGGTGAACACCGGGGAGCTGTTTTTT. Its translation: CASSPWTSGVNTGELFF.

This chain joins TRBV27 and TRBJ1-5; D perhaps matches TRBD1 (6 bases). The CDR3 length is 15 residues. Looked up from germline, CDR1 is MNHEY and CDR2 is SMNVEV (reference sequence). The V and J ends lost 2 bases and 0 bases respectively, with 8 bases between them. This CDR3 is CASSLKGVSNQPQHF. CDR3 in DNA: TGTGCCAGCAGTTTAAAGGGGGTTAGCAATCAGCCCCAGCATTTT.

CDR3 DNA sequence: TGTGCCAGCAGTTCTATACAGGGTGCTAACTATGGCTACACCTTC. Its protein is CASSSIQGANYGYTF. The rearrangement uses TRBV28 and TRBJ1-2; D possibly corresponds to TRBD1 (6 bases). The V end was cut by 4 bases, the J end by 0 bases, with 12 bases between. The germline V gene has CDR1 MDHEN and CDR2 SYDVKM. The CDR3 runs 15 residues.

The J gene is TRBJ1-2, the V gene TRBV4-1, with 12 nucleotides matching TRBD1. The CDR3 is made up of 16 amino acids. The V gene's germline CDR1 is MGHRA and CDR2 YSYEKL. With 2 bases clipped from V and 5 bases from J, the junction kept 6 bases outside the gene matches. CDR3: CASSQKGTGGWYGYTF. In DNA form, the CDR3 reads TGCGCCAGCAGCCAAAAGGGGACAGGGGGCTGGTATGGCTACACCTTC.